Each of the 4 T cell receptor beta chains below was sequenced from the same sample in a study of blood T cell repertoires in COVID-19. Data came from immunoSEQ multiplex PCR; TCRdb stores just in-frame clones and leaves some out. The repertoire consists of fewer than 500,000 clones, with approximately 90% occurring once and the leading ten covering roughly 0.7%. Sequences were obtained from PBMCs or T cells enriched from blood (not recorded which). Source of these receptors: a woman aged 18-29 years who had recovered from COVID-19.

The CDR3 here is CASSKEAGGRTQYF. CDR3 bases: TGTGCCAGCAGCAAGGAGGCAGGGGGGCGGACCCAGTACTTC. This chain joins TRBV7-7 and TRBJ2-5; D is possibly TRBD1 (7 bases). Germline CDR1 and CDR2: SSHAT and FNYEAQ (reference sequence). This CDR3 has 14 amino acids. Trimming pared 5 bases from V and 7 bases from J, leaving 17 bases between.

This chain uses TRBV19 with TRBJ1-1; D gene unclear. Germline V lookup: CDR1 LNHDA, CDR2 SQIVND (reference sequence). Trimming stripped 4 bases from V and 3 bases from J, with 15 bases between. CDR3 length equals 15 residues. The CDR3 loop is CASSTEGSKDTEAFF. CDR3 DNA sequence: TGTGCCAGTAGTACTGAGGGAAGTAAGGACACTGAAGCTTTCTTT.

The chain combines TRBV5-1 with TRBJ1-3; TRBD1 might be the D (5 bases). CDR1 is SGHRS and CDR2 is YFSETQ in the germline V gene. This CDR3 region has 16 residues. The V and J ends lost 1 base and 4 bases respectively, with 15 bases between them. In DNA, the CDR3 is TGCGCCAGCAGCTTGAGCGGGGCGCGAAGGGGAAACACCATATATTTT. Translation gives CASSLSGARRGNTIYF.

This clone was observed a few times. The chain links TRBV5-1 to TRBJ1-1; D gene uncertain. The length of the CDR3 is 14 residues. CDR1 SGHRS and CDR2 YFSETQ come from the germline V gene. The ends were cut back, 0 bases at V and 10 bases at J, with 16 bases in the middle. The CDR3 DNA sequence: TGCGCCAGCAGCTTGGATGAGGGTTGGATTGTAGCTTTCTTT. Its translation is CASSLDEGWIVAFF.